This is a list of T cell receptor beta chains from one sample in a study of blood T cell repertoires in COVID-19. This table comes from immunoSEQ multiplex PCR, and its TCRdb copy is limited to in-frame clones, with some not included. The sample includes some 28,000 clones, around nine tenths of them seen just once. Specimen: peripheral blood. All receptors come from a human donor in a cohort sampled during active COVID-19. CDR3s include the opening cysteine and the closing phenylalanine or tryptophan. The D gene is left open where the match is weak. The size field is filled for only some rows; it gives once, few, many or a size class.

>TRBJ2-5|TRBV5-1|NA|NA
TGCGCCAGCAGCCAAACCAGGGTTTCCCTCCAAGAGACCCAGTACTTC
CASSQTRVSLQETQYF
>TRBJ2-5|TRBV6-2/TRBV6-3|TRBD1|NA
TGTGCCAGCAGTTACTCGACAGGGGAGGCCCTAGAGACCCAGTACTTC
CASSYSTGEALETQYF
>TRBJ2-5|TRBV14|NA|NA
TGTGCCAGCAGCCAAGGAGTCGGCGGCCCGCTTCTTCTGGAGACCCAGTACTTC
CASSQGVGGPLLLETQYF
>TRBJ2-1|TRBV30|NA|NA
TGTGCCTGGAGTCCCCACATACAGGTGGGGAATGAGCAGTTCTTC
CAWSPHIQVGNEQFF
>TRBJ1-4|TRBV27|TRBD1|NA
TGTGCCAGCAGTTCGATTTCCGGGACAGGGGCTGAAAAACTGTTTTTT
CASSSISGTGAEKLFF
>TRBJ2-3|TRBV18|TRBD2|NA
TGTGCCAGCTCACCACTCTCTGCGGGGGGTCGAGATACGCAGTATTTT
CASSPLSAGGRDTQYF
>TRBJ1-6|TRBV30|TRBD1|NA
TGTGCCTGGAGCCGGGGCAGGGGGCAGTCACCCCTCCACTTT
CAWSRGRGQSPLHF
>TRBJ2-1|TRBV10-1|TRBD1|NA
TGCGCCAGCAGTAGGGGACAGTCGTGGTTCTTC
CASSRGQSWFF
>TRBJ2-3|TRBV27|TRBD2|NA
TGTGCCAGCAGTAACAGAGCGGGGGGAGATACGCAGTATTTT
CASSNRAGGDTQYF
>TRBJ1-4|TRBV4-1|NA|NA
TGCGCCAGCAGCCAGGCTAGCGGCGAAAAACTGTTTTTT
CASSQASGEKLFF
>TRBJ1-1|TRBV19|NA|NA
TGTGCCAGTAGTACCTTCATTAGTGAAGCTTTCTTT
CASSTFISEAFF
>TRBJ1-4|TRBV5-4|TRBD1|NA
TGTGCCAGCAGCTCACAAACCCGACAGGGGCAGGTTGAAAAACTGTTTTTT
CASSSQTRQGQVEKLFF
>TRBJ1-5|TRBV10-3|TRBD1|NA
TGTGCCATCAGGGCCGGGACAGAGAATCAGCCCCAGCATTTT
CAIRAGTENQPQHF
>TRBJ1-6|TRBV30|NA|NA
TGTGCCTGGAGCCCACAGAGGGCGCAGAATGATTCACCCCTCCACTTT
CAWSPQRAQNDSPLHF
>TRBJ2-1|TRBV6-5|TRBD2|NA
TGTGCCAGCGACCCCTACCTAGCGGGGCCCAATGAGCAGTTCTTC
CASDPYLAGPNEQFF
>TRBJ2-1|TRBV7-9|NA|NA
TGTGCCAGCAGCTTGACAGGCGTTTACAATGAGCAGTTCTTC
CASSLTGVYNEQFF
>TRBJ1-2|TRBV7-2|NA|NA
TGTGCCAGCAGCCAGAAACGGGAGAACTATGGCTACACCTTC
CASSQKRENYGYTF
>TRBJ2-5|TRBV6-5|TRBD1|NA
TGTGCCAGCAGCACCGGGACAGGGTTCCCAGAGACCCAGTACTTC
CASSTGTGFPETQYF
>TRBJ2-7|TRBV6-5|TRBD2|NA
TGTGCCACCTTCGGGGGGGCCTACGAGCAGTACTTC
CATFGGAYEQYF
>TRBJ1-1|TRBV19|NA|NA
TGTGCCAGTAGTATTTCGAAGCAGGGTCAAGCTTTCTTT
CASSISKQGQAFF
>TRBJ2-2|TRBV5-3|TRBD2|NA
TGTGCCAGAAGCCTCGGGGGACTAGCGTTCACCGGGGAGCTGTTTTTT
CARSLGGLAFTGELFF
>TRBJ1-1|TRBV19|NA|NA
TGTGCCAGTAGTACATTCGGGCAGGGCCCCTGGAAGAACACTGAAGCTTTCTTT
CASSTFGQGPWKNTEAFF
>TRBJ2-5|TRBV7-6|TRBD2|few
TGTGCCAGCAGCTCGACCCTGACTAGCGGGGGAAAACAAGAGACCCAGTACTTC
CASSSTLTSGGKQETQYF
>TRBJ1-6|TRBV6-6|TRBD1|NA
TGTGCCAGCAGTGGATCCGGGACAGGGAATTCACCCCTCCACTTT
CASSGSGTGNSPLHF
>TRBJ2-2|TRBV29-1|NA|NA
TGCAGCGTTGTAGGGACACGCACCGGGGAGCTGTTTTTT
CSVVGTRTGELFF
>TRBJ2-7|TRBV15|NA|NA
TGTGCCACCAGCAGAGATCATTCGGCGGGGGCAAGCTACGAGCAGTACTTC
CATSRDHSAGASYEQYF
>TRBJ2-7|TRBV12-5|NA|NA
TGTGCTAGTGGTTTTTCGTCCGGCAGGTCTTTCTTC
CASGFSSGRSFF
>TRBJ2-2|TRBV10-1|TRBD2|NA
TGCGCCAGCAGGCGGGAGAGGGCCGGGGAGCTGTTTTTT
CASRRERAGELFF
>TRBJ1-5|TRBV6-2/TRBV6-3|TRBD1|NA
TGTGCCAGCAGTTACCTGACAGGGGCCAATCAGCCCCAGCATTTT
CASSYLTGANQPQHF